This T cell receptor beta chain stems from a study of identical twins. Study-wide results and caveats: There were fewer insertions in abundant cord blood beta clonotypes, but memory repertoires showed no such pattern. With monozygotic twins, out-of-frame TCR alpha sharing exceeded what models estimated. The authors noted that invariant MAIT and iNKT cells could partly confound zero-insertion analyses.

The authors used template switching to add a universal primer site and gave cDNA unique molecular identifiers. TCRdb reprocessed the 5' RACE reads via MiXCR and lists one record per CDR3 protein. The table lists roughly 250,000 distinct CDR3 sequences, over 12% of them singletons. CDR1 PRHDT and CDR2 FYEKMQ come from the germline V gene (reference sequence). With 4 bases clipped from V and 3 bases from J, the junction kept 2 bases outside the gene matches. The CDR3 has 13 amino acids. As for this clonotype: As yet, its antigen is unknown.

The specimen sequenced was memory (CD45RO+) T cells sorted from blood. V and J are TRBV13 and TRBJ2-5; 7 bases map to TRBD1. The sequence was obtained from a woman between 18 and 29 years old in good health. CDR3 DNA: TGTGCCAGCAGCTCCGGGACAGAAGAGACCCAGTACTTC. Protein product: CASSSGTEETQYF.